Below are 4 T cell receptor beta chains sequenced from a single sample in a study of cytomegalovirus exposure and HLA in healthy donors. PCR employed 60 Vbeta and 13 Jbeta primers. The data were produced by immunoSEQ multiplex PCR, yet TCRdb's version contains in-frame clones alone and is incomplete. The data contain approximately 76,000 clones, around 80% of them singletons. The sequenced material came from PBMCs. The receptors stem from a man between 25 and 39 years old in good health and CMV-seronegative.

The rearrangement links TRBV5-6 to TRBJ2-7; unclear D gene. The CDR3 is 14 residues long. Germline-derived CDR1 and CDR2 are SGHDT and YYEEEE. V was trimmed by 5 bases and J by 3 bases, leaving 15 bases between them. The CDR3 spells CASSQTWQDYEQYF. In nucleotides, the CDR3 is TGTGCCAGCAGTCAAACCTGGCAGGACTACGAGCAGTACTTC.

This clone was found a few times. The rearrangement joins TRBV9 to TRBJ1-2; maybe TRBD1 (6 bases). Germline V CDR1 and CDR2: SGDLS, YYNGEE. Between the trimmed V and J ends, which lost 6 bases and 5 bases, there was a span of 14 bases. The CDR3 totals 13 residues. The CDR3 reads CASNRQGTYGYTF. Written as DNA, the CDR3 is TGTGCCAGCAATAGACAAGGGACATATGGCTACACCTTC.

This clone ranks as medium-sized. The V and J genes are TRBV6-4 and TRBJ2-1; D gene unclear. Germline CDR1 reads MRHNA; CDR2 reads SNTAGT. CDR3 size: 13 residues. The ends were cut back, 3 bases at V and 2 bases at J, with 5 bases in the middle. In DNA, the CDR3 is TGTGCCAGCAGTGAAGACACCTACAATGAGCAGTTCTTC. Encoded protein: CASSEDTYNEQFF.

This sequence joins TRBV11-1 and TRBJ2-7; 8 nucleotides match TRBD1. The V and J ends lost 5 bases and 3 bases, in that order; junction bases with no gene match: 6. CDR1 is SGHAT, CDR2 FQDESV, per germline (reference sequence). CDR3 length: 14 amino acids. Written as DNA, the CDR3 is TGTGCCAGCAGCAATCAACAGGGGGACTACGAGCAGTACTTC. Protein: CASSNQQGDYEQYF.